A single sample is the source of the 3 T cell receptor beta chains below, sequenced in a study of T-cell reconstitution after alpha-beta-depleted transplantation in children. A library of TCRbeta sequences, prepared with unique molecular identifiers, was generated. Using its own MiXCR run on the PCR reads, TCRdb lists one record per CDR3 protein. The repertoire holds more than 200,000 distinct CDR3 sequences, with approximately 17% as singletons. The sample here was PBMCs, mostly from graft donor cells, taken 360 days after TCRalphabeta/CD19-depleted stem cell transplant. These receptors were taken from a male patient aged 2-15 years who had a stem cell transplant for acute lymphoblastic leukemia, so the T cells may come from the graft donor.

The chain carries TRBV20-1 and TRBJ1-5; D may be TRBD1 (6 bases). Trimming took off 3 bases at V and 3 bases at J, with 18 bases between the two ends. This CDR3 has 16 residues. Germline V gene sequence: CDR1 DFQATT, CDR2 SNEGSKA (reference sequence). The CDR3 DNA follows: TGCAGTGCTAGTGCGGGGGGCAGGGGTCCCAATCAGCCCCAGCATTTT. Protein: CSASAGGRGPNQPQHF.

This clonotype was seen only a few times. The V call is TRBV7-6, the J call TRBJ2-3; 11 nucleotides agree with TRBD2. J lost 0 bases, V lost 5 bases, and 10 bases had no gene match. This CDR3 has 18 residues. The germline V gene encodes CDR1 SGHVS and CDR2 FNYEAQ. CDR3 region: CASSRRLAGPLSTDTQYF. DNA of the CDR3: TGTGCCAGCAGCCGACGACTAGCGGGGCCGCTTAGCACAGATACGCAGTATTTT.

This clonotype was seen a few times. Here the CDR3 DNA reads TGTGCCAGCAGTTTAATGGGACAGGGGGCTGGGAACACTGAAGCTTTCTTT. Its translation: CASSLMGQGAGNTEAFF. The rearrangement joins TRBV27 to TRBJ1-1, with 12 bases matching TRBD1. This CDR3 has 17 residues. V shed 2 bases and J 1 base; nucleotides not matched to a gene: 5. Per germline, CDR1 MNHEY and CDR2 SMNVEV (reference sequence).